Presented here are 16 T cell receptor beta chains from one specimen sequenced in a study of cytomegalovirus exposure and HLA in healthy donors. The study ran its PCR with 60 Vbeta and 13 Jbeta primers. Clones were sequenced by immunoSEQ multiplex PCR, and TCRdb holds only the in-frame ones, with some missing. The sample contains around 110,000 clones, around two thirds of which appear only once. The sequencing input was PBMCs. The receptors here all came from a woman in her 40s in good health and CMV-seropositive.

The V and J genes are TRBV7-2 and TRBJ2-3; weak D call: TRBD2 (6 bases). Deletions cut 4 bases from V and 0 bases from J, with 11 bases between. The germline gives CDR1 SGHTA, CDR2 FQGNSA. This CDR3 region has 15 residues. In DNA form, the CDR3 reads TGTGCCAGCAGCTACCCGGGACTCAGCACAGATACGCAGTATTTT. It yields the protein CASSYPGLSTDTQYF. Drawing the rest from reference TRBV7-2 and TRBJ2-3, the complete variable domain is GAGVSQSPSNKVTEKGKDVELRCDPISGHTALYWYRQSLGQGLEFLIYFQGNSAPDKSGLPSDRFSAERTGGSVSTLTIQRTQQEDSAVYLCASSYPGLSTDTQYFGPGTRLTVL.

This sequence joins TRBV9 and TRBJ2-7, with D hard to call. The CDR3 loop spans 14 amino acids. The germline V gene has CDR1 SGDLS and CDR2 YYNGEE. Trimming cost V 0 bases and J 4 bases, with 11 bases left between them. The CDR3 region is CASSVGAATYEQYF. CDR3 coding DNA: TGTGCCAGCAGCGTAGGCGCCGCAACTTACGAGCAGTACTTC.

The rearrangement joins TRBV19 to TRBJ2-7, with a possible D match to TRBD1 (5 bases). Germline lookup yields CDR1 LNHDA and CDR2 SQIVND (reference sequence). This CDR3 is built from 14 residues. Trimming removed 8 bases from V and 2 bases from J, with 16 bases in between. CDR3 DNA sequence: TGTGCCAGTGGCCCCTTCTTGGACACCTACGAGCAGTACTTC. Translating gives CASGPFLDTYEQYF.

The chain uses TRBV30 and TRBJ2-7, with D perhaps matching TRBD2 (5 bases). This CDR3 region has 13 residues. The germline gives CDR1 GTSNPN, CDR2 SVGIG (reference sequence). V was clipped by 3 bases and J by 3 bases, with 12 bases between them. This chain's CDR3 is CAWSRGLGYEQYF. The CDR3 DNA reads as TGTGCCTGGAGCCGGGGTCTGGGCTACGAGCAGTACTTC.

The chain carries TRBV18 and TRBJ2-2; weak D call: TRBD2 (5 bases). This CDR3 comprises 16 residues. Germline CDR1 and CDR2: KGHSH and LQKENI. V lost 6 bases and J lost 0, with 14 bases in between. CDR3 in DNA: TGTGCCAGCTCCACCATGGACTTTACGAACACCGGGGAGCTGTTTTTT. This encodes CASSTMDFTNTGELFF.

The chain combines TRBV28 with TRBJ2-3; perhaps TRBD1 as D (6 bases). V was clipped by 1 base and J by 2 bases, with 13 bases between them. The CDR3 extends over 16 amino acids. CDR1 and CDR2 (germline): MDHEN, SYDVKM. This chain's CDR3 is CASSLYTGSATDTQYF. The DNA for the CDR3 is TGTGCCAGCAGTTTATATACAGGGTCGGCCACAGATACGCAGTATTTT.

This clone was observed a handful of times. V and J are TRBV10-3 and TRBJ1-5, with 9 bases identical to TRBD1. The junction had 7 bases not matched to a gene; V was cut back by 7 bases and J by 3 bases. The CDR3 extends over 15 amino acids. Looked up from germline, CDR1 is ENHRY and CDR2 is SYGVKD. In DNA, the CDR3 is TGTGCCATCACCGCGGGACAGGGAGACAATCAGCCCCAGCATTTT. Translation gives CAITAGQGDNQPQHF.

This chain connects TRBV30 to TRBJ1-2; 10 nucleotides align to TRBD1. There are 13 residues in the CDR3. V shed 1 base and J 7 bases; nucleotides not matched to a gene: 3. Germline values: CDR1 GTSNPN, CDR2 SVGIG (reference sequence). The CDR3 sequence: CAWSGQGARGYTF. The CDR3 DNA is TGTGCCTGGAGTGGACAGGGGGCCCGTGGCTACACCTTC.

This chain joins TRBV4-1 and TRBJ2-7; 7 positions agree with TRBD1. The CDR3 consists of 15 residues. The V gene's germline CDR1 is MGHRA and CDR2 YSYEKL. V lost 3 bases to trimming and J lost 0 bases; unmatched junction nucleotides: 5. The CDR3 reads CASSHGQDPSYEQYF. DNA of the CDR3: TGCGCCAGCAGCCATGGACAGGACCCCTCCTACGAGCAGTACTTC.

The V and J genes are TRBV6-1 and TRBJ1-2; 8 bases are shared with TRBD1. In germline, CDR1 is MNHNS, CDR2 SASEGT. V was clipped by 1 base and J by 5 bases; unmatched bases: 3. This CDR3 comprises 14 residues. The CDR3 DNA sequence: TGTGCCAGCAGTGAAGGCTACAGGGGGTATGGCTACACCTTC. Protein product: CASSEGYRGYGYTF.

J is TRBJ2-2 and V is TRBV11-2, with 8 bases matching TRBD2. CDR1 and CDR2 (germline): SGHAT, FQNNGV. V was pared by 1 base and J by 0 bases, with 4 bases of the junction left unmatched. CDR3 length: 17 residues. The CDR3 loop is CASSLGISGTNTGELFF. The CDR3 DNA is TGTGCCAGCAGCTTAGGGATTAGCGGGACGAACACCGGGGAGCTGTTTTTT.

This sequence joins TRBV30 and TRBJ1-1; D gene ambiguous. V was clipped by 8 bases and J by 3 bases, with 19 bases between them. Germline V lookup: CDR1 GTSNPN, CDR2 SVGIG (reference sequence). This CDR3 has 14 amino acids. The CDR3 sequence: CARTGGPTDTEAFF. In DNA form, the CDR3 reads TGTGCCCGGACTGGCGGCCCAACTGACACTGAAGCTTTCTTT.

This clone came up a few times. The chain employs TRBV2 and TRBJ2-7; no clear D gene. Deletions cut 3 bases from V and 5 bases from J, with 8 bases between. The CDR3 runs 12 residues. Germline-derived CDR1 and CDR2 are SNHLY and FYNNEI. CDR3 amino acids: CASSDERDEQYF. In nucleotides, the CDR3 is TGTGCCAGCAGTGATGAACGGGACGAGCAGTACTTC.

The CDR3 region has the DNA TGCGCCAGCAGCTTGGATCTAGCCGGAGGATACGAGCAGTACTTC. Protein sequence: CASSLDLAGGYEQYF. The V gene is TRBV5-1, the J gene TRBJ2-7; tentatively, D is TRBD2 (5 bases). Germline V gives CDR1 SGHRS, CDR2 YFSETQ. CDR3 length equals 15 residues. V lost 0 bases and J lost 4, with 14 bases in between.

The chain has TRBV6-1 and TRBJ1-1, with a weak D call TRBD1 (5 bases). CDR1 is MNHNS and CDR2 is SASEGT in the germline V gene. The CDR3 loop spans 14 amino acids. Trimming shortened V by 8 bases and J by 8 bases, and 21 bases separated the two germline ends. Here the CDR3 DNA reads TGTGCCAGCTCACCGAGCAGGGTAGTACCGGAAGCTTTCTTT. This encodes CASSPSRVVPEAFF.

This CDR3 reads CASSRGQNSYNEQFF. The CDR3 DNA reads TGCGCCAGCAGCAGGGGACAGAATTCCTACAATGAGCAGTTCTTC. J is TRBJ2-1 and V is TRBV5-1, with 7 bases identical to TRBD1. The germline V gene has CDR1 SGHRS and CDR2 YFSETQ. The CDR3 totals 15 residues. V shed 4 bases, J shed 1 base, and the junction held 5 bases outside the gene matches.